Following are 11 T cell receptor beta chains from one sample sequenced in a study of neoadjuvant nivolumab and ipilimumab in lung cancer. Produced via immunoSEQ multiplex PCR; TCRdb's table is partial and in-frame only. The profile shows around 7,300 clones, approximately 85% of them singletons. The specimen was tumor tissue, collected after neoadjuvant nivolumab, alone or with ipilimumab, at or shortly before surgery. All receptors derive from an adult with non-small cell lung cancer.

The chain couples TRBV28 to TRBJ2-5, with 8 bases aligning to TRBD1. Germline-derived CDR1 and CDR2 are MDHEN and SYDVKM. The CDR3 totals 14 residues. V shed 4 bases and J 1 base; nucleotides not matched to a gene: 2. CDR3 sequence reads: CASSSGQGQETQYF. CDR3 DNA sequence: TGTGCCAGCAGTTCCGGACAGGGCCAAGAGACCCAGTACTTC.

CDR3 bases: TGTGCCAGTAGTACCCTACTGACTAGCGGGGACTTTCCCTACGAGCAGTACTTC. Translating it yields CASSTLLTSGDFPYEQYF. The V and J genes are TRBV19 and TRBJ2-7; 11 nucleotides align to TRBD2. Germline assignment: CDR1 LNHDA and CDR2 SQIVND (reference sequence). Trimming removed 4 bases from V and 2 bases from J; junction bases left unmatched: 13. The CDR3 is 18 residues long.

The chain combines TRBV30 with TRBJ2-3, with no clear D. V was clipped by 5 bases and J by 1 base, with 10 bases between them. Germline V gene sequence: CDR1 GTSNPN, CDR2 SVGIG (reference sequence). The CDR3 covers 13 residues. Written as DNA, the CDR3 is TGTGCCTGGGGCAGAACTGGCACAGATACGCAGTATTTT. Residues: CAWGRTGTDTQYF.

CDR3 bases: TGTGCCAGCAGCTTAGAGGTCTCTACCTATGGCTACACCTTC. Translated, it gives CASSLEVSTYGYTF. The chain joins TRBV7-9 to TRBJ1-2, with D hard to call. Trimming shortened V by 1 base and J by 4 bases, and 10 bases separated the two germline ends. The CDR3 has 14 residues. The V gene's germline CDR1 is SEHNR and CDR2 FQNEAQ (reference sequence).

The rearrangement joins TRBV2 to TRBJ2-2, with TRBD1 matching 8 bases. The CDR3 spans 13 residues. Unmatched junction bases numbered 6, after V lost 8 bases and J lost 7 bases. Germline values: CDR1 SNHLY, CDR2 FYNNEI. The CDR3: CASQQGVDGELFF. CDR3 DNA sequence: TGTGCCAGCCAACAGGGGGTTGACGGGGAGCTGTTTTTT.

The V call is TRBV30, the J call TRBJ1-2; D is undetermined. Germline CDR1 GTSNPN, CDR2 SVGIG (reference sequence). V gave up 1 base and J gave up 4 bases, with 10 bases separating them. This CDR3 is built from 13 residues. In DNA, the CDR3 is TGTGCCTGGAGTGAACAATCAAGCTATGGCTACACCTTC. This gives the protein CAWSEQSSYGYTF.

The V gene is TRBV29-1, the J gene TRBJ1-2; TRBD1 might be the D (6 bases). V lost 6 bases and J lost 4, with 15 bases in between. CDR1 is SQVTM, CDR2 ANQGSEA, per germline. The CDR3 consists of 13 residues. CDR3 coding DNA: TGCAGCGTGGGGGGCGGACAGCTCTATGGCTACACCTTC. It is translated as CSVGGGQLYGYTF.

V gene TRBV7-8 combines with J gene TRBJ1-6; D not certain. The germline V and J ends were trimmed by 5 bases and 7 bases, with 6 bases remaining between them. This CDR3 contains 12 residues. Germline CDR1 SGHVS, CDR2 FQNEAQ. The CDR3 reads CASSLTNSPLHF. CDR3 bases: TGTGCCAGCAGCCTTACGAATTCACCCCTCCACTTT.

The table lists this clone with a few counts. The chain couples TRBV14 to TRBJ2-1; D unresolved. V gave up 2 bases and J gave up 8 bases, with 10 bases separating them. This CDR3 has 13 residues. CDR1 is SGHDN, CDR2 FVKESK, per germline. Here the CDR3 DNA reads TGTGCCAGCAGCCAAAGATGGGGATATGAGCAGTTCTTC. It yields the protein CASSQRWGYEQFF.

This rearrangement joins TRBV9 to TRBJ1-6; perhaps TRBD1 as D (5 bases). There are 13 residues in the CDR3. Germline V gives CDR1 SGDLS, CDR2 YYNGEE. V lost 3 bases and J lost 9, with 10 bases in between. The CDR3 spells CASSAGGVSPLHF. DNA for the CDR3: TGTGCCAGCAGCGCCGGGGGGGTTTCACCCCTCCACTTT.

The rearrangement uses TRBV9 and TRBJ1-2; D is unresolved. CDR1 is SGDLS, CDR2 YYNGEE, per germline. V dropped 3 bases and J dropped 1 base, with 7 bases sitting between them. CDR3 length equals 13 residues. CDR3 residues: CASSAQVNYGYTF. The CDR3 DNA reads as TGTGCCAGCAGCGCGCAGGTTAACTATGGCTACACCTTC.